A single T cell receptor beta chain is shown here with its context. The antigen is unknown. The protocol was immunoSEQ multiplex PCR, while the TCRdb copy is restricted to in-frame clones and leaves out a portion. The data show fewer than 45,000 clones, roughly 86% seen once. The germline CDR1 and CDR2 sequences are PRHDT and FYEKMQ (reference sequence). The germline V and J ends were trimmed by 1 base and 0 bases, with 5 bases remaining between them. CDR3 length equals 14 residues. This record belongs to a study of T cells in localized non-small cell lung cancer. The study, taken as a whole, reports: A median approximately 53 of the top 100 tumor clones appeared in adjacent lung.

The material sequenced was peripheral blood, taken before any cancer treatment. The chain uses TRBV13 and TRBJ2-3; no clear D gene. This TCR was sampled from a woman aged 18-50 years with stage III lung adenocarcinoma. In DNA form, the CDR3 reads TGTGCCAGCAGCTTAGATAGAAGCACAGATACGCAGTATTTT. Protein sequence: CASSLDRSTDTQYF.